The T cell receptor beta chain described here comes from a study of T cell changes during pregnancy in multiple sclerosis. TCRdb keeps only in-frame clones here, not all; method: immunoSEQ multiplex PCR. In the table there are tens of thousands of clones, roughly 95% of which are singletons. CDR3 length equals 16 residues. Germline V lookup: CDR1 SEHNR, CDR2 FQNEAQ (reference sequence). V lost 3 bases and J 2 bases, leaving 17 bases between the germline ends. Sample: CD8+ T cells from peripheral blood mononuclear cells, taken after pregnancy. This rearrangement joins TRBV7-9 to TRBJ2-7; TRBD1 is a possible D gene (8 bases). This receptor was obtained from a female donor with multiple sclerosis, enrolled in a pregnancy study. The CDR3 coding sequence is TGTGCCAGCAGCTTGAGGGGGGGGACAGGCCCCTACGAGCAGTACTTC. Translated, it gives CASSLRGGTGPYEQYF.